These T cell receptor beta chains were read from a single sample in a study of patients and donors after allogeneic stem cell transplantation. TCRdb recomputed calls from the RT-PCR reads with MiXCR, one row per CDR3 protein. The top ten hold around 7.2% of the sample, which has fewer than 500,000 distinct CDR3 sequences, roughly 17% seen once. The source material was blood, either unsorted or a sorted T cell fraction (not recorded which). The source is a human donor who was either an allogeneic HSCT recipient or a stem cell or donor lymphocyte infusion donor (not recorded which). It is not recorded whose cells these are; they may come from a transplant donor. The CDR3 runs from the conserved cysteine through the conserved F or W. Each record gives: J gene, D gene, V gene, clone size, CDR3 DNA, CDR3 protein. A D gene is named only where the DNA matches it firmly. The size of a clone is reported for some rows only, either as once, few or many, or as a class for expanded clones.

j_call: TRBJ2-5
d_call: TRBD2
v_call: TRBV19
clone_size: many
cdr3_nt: TGTGCCAGTAGCCGGGGAGGGCAAGAGACCCAGTACTTC
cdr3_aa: CASSRGGQETQYF

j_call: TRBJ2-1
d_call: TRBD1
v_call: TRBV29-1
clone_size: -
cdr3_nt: TGCAGCGTTGCCGGACAGGGGGTCTCCTACAATGAGCAGTTCTTC
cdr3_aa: CSVAGQGVSYNEQFF

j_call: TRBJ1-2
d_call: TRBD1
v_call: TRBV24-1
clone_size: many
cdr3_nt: TGTGCCACCAGTTTCCCTGGACAGGGTGGAGGCTACACCTTC
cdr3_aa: CATSFPGQGGGYTF

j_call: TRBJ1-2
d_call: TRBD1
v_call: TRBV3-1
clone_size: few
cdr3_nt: TGTGCCAGCAGCTCCTCGGGACAGGGGTATGGCTACACCTTC
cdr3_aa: CASSSSGQGYGYTF

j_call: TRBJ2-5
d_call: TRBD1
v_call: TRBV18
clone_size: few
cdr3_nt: TGTGCCAGCTCACAAGGGACAGAACAAGAGACCCAGTACTTC
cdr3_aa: CASSQGTEQETQYF

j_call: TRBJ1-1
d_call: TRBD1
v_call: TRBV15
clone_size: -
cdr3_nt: TGTGCCACCAGCAGACCTCAGGGGGAGACTCAAGCTTTCTTT
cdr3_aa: CATSRPQGETQAFF

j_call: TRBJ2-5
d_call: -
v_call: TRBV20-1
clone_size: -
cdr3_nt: TGCAGCCCGCCTCCGGGACTTGGAGAGACCCAGTACTTC
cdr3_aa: CSPPPGLGETQYF

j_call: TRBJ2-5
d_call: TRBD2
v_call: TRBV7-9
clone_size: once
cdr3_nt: TGTGCCAGCAGCTGGGGACTAGCGGTTTTTCAAGAGACCCAGTACTTC
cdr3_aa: CASSWGLAVFQETQYF

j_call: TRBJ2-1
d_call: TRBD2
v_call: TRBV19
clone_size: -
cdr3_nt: TGTGCCAGTAACCCCCGCGGACTAGCGGGAGCCTACAATGAGCAGTTCTTC
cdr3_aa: CASNPRGLAGAYNEQFF

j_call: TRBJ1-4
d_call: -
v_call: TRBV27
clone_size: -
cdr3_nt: TGTGCCAGCAGTTTAGGTCTCTCAACTAATGAAAAACTGTTTTTT
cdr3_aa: CASSLGLSTNEKLFF

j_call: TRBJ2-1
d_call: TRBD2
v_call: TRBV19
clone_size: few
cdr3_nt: TGTGCCAGTAGAACTAGCGGGATCGAATACAATGAGCAGTTCTTC
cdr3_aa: CASRTSGIEYNEQFF

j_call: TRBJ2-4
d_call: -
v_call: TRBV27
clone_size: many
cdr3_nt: TGTGCCAGCAGGACAACTAGGGGCAAAAACATTCAGTACTTC
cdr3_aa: CASRTTRGKNIQYF

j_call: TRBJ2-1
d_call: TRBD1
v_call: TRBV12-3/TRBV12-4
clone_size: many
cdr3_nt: TGTGCCAGCAGTTTAGTAGGGGGGACAGGGGTAAAGGACAATGAGCAGTTCTTC
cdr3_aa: CASSLVGGTGVKDNEQFF

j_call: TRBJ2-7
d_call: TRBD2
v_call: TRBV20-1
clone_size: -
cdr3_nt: TGCAGTGCTAGAGATTGGGGGCGGGGGGGCCCCTACGAGCAGTACTTC
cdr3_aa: CSARDWGRGGPYEQYF

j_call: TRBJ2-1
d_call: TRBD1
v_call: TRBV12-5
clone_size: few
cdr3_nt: TGTGCTAGTGGTTTGGCCGGCGGGACAGGTTACAATGAGCAGTTCTTC
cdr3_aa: CASGLAGGTGYNEQFF

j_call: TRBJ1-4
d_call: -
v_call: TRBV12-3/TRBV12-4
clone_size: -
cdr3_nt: TGTGCCAGCAGTTTATCCGGGGAAACCTTAAAACTGTTTTTT
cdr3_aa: CASSLSGETLKLFF

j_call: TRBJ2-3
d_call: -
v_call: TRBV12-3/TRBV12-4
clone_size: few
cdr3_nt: TGTGCCAGCAGTTTAGCCAGGGAAGATACGCAGTATTTT
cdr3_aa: CASSLAREDTQYF

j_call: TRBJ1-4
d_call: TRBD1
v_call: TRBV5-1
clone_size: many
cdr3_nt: TGCGCCAGCAGCTTAGGGGGCCTTTCAACTAATGAAAAACTGTTTTTT
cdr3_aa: CASSLGGLSTNEKLFF

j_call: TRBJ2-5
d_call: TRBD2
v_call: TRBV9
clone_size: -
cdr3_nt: TGTGCCAGCAGCGTAGAGGAAGCGGGAGGCCCGTTAGAGACCCAGTACTTC
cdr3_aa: CASSVEEAGGPLETQYF

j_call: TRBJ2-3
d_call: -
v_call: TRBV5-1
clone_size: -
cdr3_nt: TGCGCCAGCAGCTTTGAATTGTTCGGGGATACGCAGTATTTT
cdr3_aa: CASSFELFGDTQYF

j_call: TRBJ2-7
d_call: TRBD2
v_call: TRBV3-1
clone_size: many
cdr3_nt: TGTGCCAGCAGCCAACCTAGCGGGGGGGTCTACGAGCAGTACTTC
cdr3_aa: CASSQPSGGVYEQYF

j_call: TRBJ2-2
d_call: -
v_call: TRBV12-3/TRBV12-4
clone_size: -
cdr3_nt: TGTGCCAGCAGTTTTTGGCAGATCACCGGGGAGCTGTTTTTT
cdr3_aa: CASSFWQITGELFF

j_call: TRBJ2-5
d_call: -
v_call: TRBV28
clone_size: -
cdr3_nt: TGTGCCAGCAGTCCCTCCCCAGGGAAGGCCCGAGAGACCCAGTACTTC
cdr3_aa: CASSPSPGKARETQYF

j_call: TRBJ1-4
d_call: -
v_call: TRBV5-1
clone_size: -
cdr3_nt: TGCGCCAGCAGCTTGGGTCCAACAGGGTTGGGTGAAAAACTGTTTTTT
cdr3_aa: CASSLGPTGLGEKLFF

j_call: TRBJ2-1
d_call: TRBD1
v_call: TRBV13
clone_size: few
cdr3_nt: TGTGCCAGCAGCTTTCCCAGGGGGCAGTTTGATGAGCAGTTCTTC
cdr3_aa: CASSFPRGQFDEQFF

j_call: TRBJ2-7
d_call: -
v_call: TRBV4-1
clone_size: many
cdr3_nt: TGCGCCAGCAGCCATCGACAGGGAGGCTACGAGCAGTACTTC
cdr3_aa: CASSHRQGGYEQYF

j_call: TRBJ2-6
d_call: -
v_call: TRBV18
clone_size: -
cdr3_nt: TGTGCCAGCTCACCCTACTACTCTGGGGCCAACGTCCTGACTTTC
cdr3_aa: CASSPYYSGANVLTF

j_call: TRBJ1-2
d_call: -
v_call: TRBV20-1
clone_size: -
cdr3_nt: TGCAGTGCTACCGGTCCCAGAGGCTATGGCTACACCTTC
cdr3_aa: CSATGPRGYGYTF

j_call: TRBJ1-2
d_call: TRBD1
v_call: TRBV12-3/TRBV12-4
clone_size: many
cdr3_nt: TGTGCCAGCAGCCGTGGACAGGGCGTCTATGGCTACACCTTC
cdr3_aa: CASSRGQGVYGYTF

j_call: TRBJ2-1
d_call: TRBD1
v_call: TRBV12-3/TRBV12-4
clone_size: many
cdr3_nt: TGTGCCAGCAGCCGACAGGGGAATGAGCAGTTCTTC
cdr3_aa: CASSRQGNEQFF

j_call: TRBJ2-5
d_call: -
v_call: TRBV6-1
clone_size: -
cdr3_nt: TGTGCCAGCCAACTGGGGGGCCTGGAGACCCAGTACTTC
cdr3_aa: CASQLGGLETQYF

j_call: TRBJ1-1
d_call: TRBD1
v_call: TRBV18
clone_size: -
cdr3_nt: TGTGCCAGCTCACCCCTTAGCTGGGACAGGGTGAGGAACACTGAAGCTTTCTTT
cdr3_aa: CASSPLSWDRVRNTEAFF

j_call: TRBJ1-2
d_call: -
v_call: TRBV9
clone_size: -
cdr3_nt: TGTGCCAGCAGCGGGCGGGGAGGGAAGGACTATGGCTACACCTTC
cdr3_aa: CASSGRGGKDYGYTF

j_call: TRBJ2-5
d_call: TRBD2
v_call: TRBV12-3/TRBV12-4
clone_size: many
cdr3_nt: TGTGCCAGCAGCCGTGGACTAGCGGGGTCCCAAGAGACCCAGTACTTC
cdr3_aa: CASSRGLAGSQETQYF

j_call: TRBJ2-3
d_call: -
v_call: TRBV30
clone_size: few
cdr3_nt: TGTGCCTGGACAAGGGATCTTACAGATACGCAGTATTTT
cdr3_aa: CAWTRDLTDTQYF

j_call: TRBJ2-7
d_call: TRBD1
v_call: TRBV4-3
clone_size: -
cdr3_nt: TGCGCCAGCAGCCAAGATTGGGGGAAGACAGGGGGCCTTTACGAGCAGTACTTC
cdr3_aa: CASSQDWGKTGGLYEQYF

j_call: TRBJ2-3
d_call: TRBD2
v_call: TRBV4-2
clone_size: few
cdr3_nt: TGTGCCAGCAGCCAATCAACTAGCGGTTGGGCCACAGATACGCAGTATTTT
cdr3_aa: CASSQSTSGWATDTQYF

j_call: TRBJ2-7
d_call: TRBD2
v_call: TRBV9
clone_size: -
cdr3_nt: TGTGCCAGCCCCGGGAGGGCCCTCGAGCAGTACTTC
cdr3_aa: CASPGRALEQYF

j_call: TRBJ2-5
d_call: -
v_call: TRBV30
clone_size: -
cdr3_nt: TGTGCCTGGACGCGAGAGACCCAGTACTTC
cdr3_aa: CAWTRETQYF

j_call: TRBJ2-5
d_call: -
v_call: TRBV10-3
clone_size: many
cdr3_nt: TGTGCCATCGGAAAAGACGGCGAGACCCAGTACTTC
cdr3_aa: CAIGKDGETQYF

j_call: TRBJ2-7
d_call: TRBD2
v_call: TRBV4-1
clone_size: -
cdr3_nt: TGCGCCAGCAGCCAAAAGAGGACTAGCGGGAGGGGGGGCTACGAGCAGTACTTC
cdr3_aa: CASSQKRTSGRGGYEQYF

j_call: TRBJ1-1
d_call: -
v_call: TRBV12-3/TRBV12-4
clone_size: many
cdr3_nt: TGTGCCAGCATCGGTCGCAGTGAAGCTTTCTTT
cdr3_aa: CASIGRSEAFF

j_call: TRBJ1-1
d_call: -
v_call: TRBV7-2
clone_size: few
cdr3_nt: TGTGCCAGCAGACCCCGGGAGATCTCAAAAGGGCCTGAAGCTTTCTTT
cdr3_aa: CASRPREISKGPEAFF

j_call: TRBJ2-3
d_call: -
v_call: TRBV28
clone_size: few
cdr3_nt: TGTGCCAGCAGCCCGAACTCCCCAGATACGCAGTATTTT
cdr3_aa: CASSPNSPDTQYF

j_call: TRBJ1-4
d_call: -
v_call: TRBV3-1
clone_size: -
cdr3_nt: TGTGCCAGCAGCCAATACTTCGCAACTAATGAAAAACTGTTTTTT
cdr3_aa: CASSQYFATNEKLFF

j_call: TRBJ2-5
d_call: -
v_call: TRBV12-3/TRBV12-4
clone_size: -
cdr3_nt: TGTGCCAGCCTCGCCGGGACGGCGGGGGAGACCCAGTACTTC
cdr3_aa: CASLAGTAGETQYF

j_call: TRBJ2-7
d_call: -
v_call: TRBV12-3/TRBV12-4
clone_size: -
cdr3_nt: TGTGCCAGCAGTTTGGTCGCCTCCTACGAGCAGTACTTC
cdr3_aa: CASSLVASYEQYF

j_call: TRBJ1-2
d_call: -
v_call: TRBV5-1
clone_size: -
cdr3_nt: TGCGCCAGCAGCGACAGGACTAACTATGGCTACACCTTC
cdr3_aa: CASSDRTNYGYTF

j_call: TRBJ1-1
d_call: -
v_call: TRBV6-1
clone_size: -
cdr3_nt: TGTGCCAGCGGGAGGCAGGGGCACACTGAAGCTTTCTTT
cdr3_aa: CASGRQGHTEAFF

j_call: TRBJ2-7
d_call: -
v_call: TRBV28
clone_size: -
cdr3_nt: TGTGCCAGCAGTTCAGTCTGGCCGGGAACCTACGAGCAGTACTTC
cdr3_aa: CASSSVWPGTYEQYF

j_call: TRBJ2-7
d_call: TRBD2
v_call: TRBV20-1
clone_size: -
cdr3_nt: TGCAGTGCCGAACCTGGACTAGCACACTCCTACGAGCAGTACTTC
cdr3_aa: CSAEPGLAHSYEQYF

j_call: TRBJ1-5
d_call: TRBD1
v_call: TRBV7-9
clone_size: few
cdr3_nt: TGTGCCAGCAGCTTATTCCGGGACAGGGGGCGTAGACTCCATTTT
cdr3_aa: CASSLFRDRGRRLHF

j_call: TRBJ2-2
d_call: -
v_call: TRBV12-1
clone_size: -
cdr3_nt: -
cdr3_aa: CASSFAPGTANTGELFF

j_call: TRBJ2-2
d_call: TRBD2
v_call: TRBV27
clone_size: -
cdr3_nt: TGTGCCAGCAAGTTCACGAGCGGGGAGGGAATCGGGGAGCTGTTTTTT
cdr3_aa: CASKFTSGEGIGELFF

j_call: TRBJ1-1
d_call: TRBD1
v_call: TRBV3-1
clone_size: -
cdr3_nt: TGTGCCAGCAGCCAACTTTACGGGACAGGGGGCGACAGGAACACTGAAGCTTTCTTT
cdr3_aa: CASSQLYGTGGDRNTEAFF

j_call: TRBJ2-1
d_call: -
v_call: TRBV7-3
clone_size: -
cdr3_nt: TGTGCCAGCAGCCCGCGGGACGGGAGAAAGATCTTC
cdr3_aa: CASSPRDGRKIF

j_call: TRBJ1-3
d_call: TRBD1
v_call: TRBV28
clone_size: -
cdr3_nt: TGTGCCAGCAGCGACCCGGACAGGGCAATGAACACCATATATTTT
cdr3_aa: CASSDPDRAMNTIYF

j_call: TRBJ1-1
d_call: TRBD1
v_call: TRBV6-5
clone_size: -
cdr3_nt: TGTGCCAGCAGTTCCGCGAAGACAGGGATGAACACTGAAGCTTTCTTT
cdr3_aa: CASSSAKTGMNTEAFF

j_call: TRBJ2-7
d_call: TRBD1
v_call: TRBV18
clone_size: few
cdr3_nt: TGTGCCAGCTCACCGGGACAGGGGTTTGGAGTGCAGTACTTC
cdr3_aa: CASSPGQGFGVQYF